Following are 3 T cell receptor beta chains from one sample sequenced in a study of T-cell memory formation after mild COVID-19. TCRdb called the 5' RACE reads again in MiXCR, with one record for every CDR3 protein. The sample carries a few hundred thousand distinct CDR3 sequences, under 25% recorded once. Sample: PBMCs or a T cell subset sorted from them (not recorded which). The receptor source for this set is an adult woman who had mild COVID-19 (a few samples of this study predate the infection). Cell type and time point are not known.

This clonotype was observed a handful of times. The chain carries TRBV25-1 and TRBJ1-2; D remains unclear. CDR3 length equals 11 residues. Germline loops: CDR1 MGHDK, CDR2 SYGVNS. The V gene lost 10 bases and the J gene lost 4 bases, with 10 bases spanning the gap. CDR3 DNA: TGTGCCACCTCGGATAGCTATGGCTACACCTTC. It codes for CATSDSYGYTF.

This clonotype has a handful of counts. V and J are TRBV5-1 and TRBJ2-7, with a possible D match to TRBD2 (5 bases). Trimming left V 0 bases short and J 3 bases short, with 19 bases between. In germline, CDR1 is SGHRS, CDR2 YFSETQ. The CDR3 spans 17 residues. This CDR3 is CASSLGAHPGSVYEQYF. The CDR3 nucleotides read TGCGCCAGCAGCTTGGGGGCCCACCCGGGGTCCGTCTACGAGCAGTACTTC. The whole variable domain, remainder taken from reference TRBV5-1 and TRBJ2-7, is KAGVTQTPRYLIKTRGQQVTLSCSPISGHRSVSWYQQTPGQGLQFLFEYFSETQRNKGNFPGRFSGRQFSNSRSEMNVSTLELGDSALYLCASSLGAHPGSVYEQYFGPGTRLTVT.

This chain links TRBV5-1 with TRBJ2-5, with 11 positions matching TRBD1. The CDR3 length is 14 residues. V lost 3 bases and J lost 4; bases outside the gene matches: 2. Germline lookup yields CDR1 SGHRS and CDR2 YFSETQ. In DNA, the CDR3 is TGCGCCAGCAGCTGGGGACAGGGGGTAGAGACCCAGTACTTC. Translating gives CASSWGQGVETQYF.